A single sample is the source of the 12 T cell receptor beta chains below, sequenced in a study of blood T cell repertoires in COVID-19. The table came from immunoSEQ multiplex PCR; TCRdb's copy has only in-frame clones and leaves some out. The profile shows 150,000 to 200,000 clones, more than 75% of them singletons. The sample comprised peripheral blood. The receptors stem from a human donor in a cohort sampled during active COVID-19.

This chain links TRBV7-9 with TRBJ2-6, with D hard to call. Trimming shortened V by 5 bases and J by 0 bases, and 8 bases separated the two germline ends. The CDR3 has 15 residues. The germline gives CDR1 SEHNR, CDR2 FQNEAQ (reference sequence). The CDR3 here is CASSPRGSGANVLTF. The DNA of the CDR3 is TGTGCCAGCAGCCCGCGAGGCTCTGGGGCCAACGTCCTGACTTTC. Complete variable domain (other parts from reference TRBV7-9 and TRBJ2-6): DTGVSQNPRHKITKRGQNVTFRCDPISEHNRLYWYRQTLGQGPEFLTYFQNEAQLEKSRLLSDRFSAERPKGSFSTLEIQRTEQGDSAMYLCASSPRGSGANVLTFGAGSRLTVL.

The chain uses TRBV5-8 and TRBJ1-6, with TRBD1 matching 8 bases. Per germline, CDR1 SGHTS and CDR2 YDEGEE. Trimming cost V 0 bases and J 8 bases; bases outside gene matches: 7. CDR3 length equals 16 residues. The CDR3 DNA is TGTGCCAGCAGCTTGGGGCAGGGGGCGCGAGATTCACCCCTCCACTTT. Its translation: CASSLGQGARDSPLHF.

V is TRBV5-1 and J is TRBJ2-3, with 9 bases matching TRBD2. The ends lost 1 base at V and 1 base at J; junction bases unmatched: 4. Germline loops: CDR1 SGHRS, CDR2 YFSETQ. The CDR3 contains 16 residues. CDR3: CASSLSGLAGTDTQYF. CDR3 nucleotides: TGCGCCAGCAGCTTGTCGGGACTAGCCGGCACAGATACGCAGTATTTT.

The rearrangement joins TRBV18 to TRBJ1-1, with D possibly matching TRBD1 (5 bases). CDR1 is KGHSH, CDR2 LQKENI, per germline. CDR3 length equals 14 residues. Trimming cost V 2 bases and J 3 bases, with 10 bases left between them. The CDR3: CASSPTVGDTEAFF. The CDR3 DNA reads TGTGCCAGCTCACCAACGGTAGGGGACACTGAAGCTTTCTTT.

The gene calls are TRBV9 and TRBJ1-2; D ambiguous. Germline V gene sequence: CDR1 SGDLS, CDR2 YYNGEE. The V and J ends lost 0 bases and 0 bases respectively, with 9 bases between them. This CDR3 contains 15 residues. The chain's CDR3 is CASSVAGIANYGYTF. CDR3 nucleotides: TGTGCCAGCAGCGTAGCGGGTATAGCTAACTATGGCTACACCTTC.

V usage is TRBV4-2 and J usage is TRBJ2-1; D unresolved. CDR1 LGHNA and CDR2 YNFKEQ come from the germline V gene. The CDR3 covers 12 residues. V was clipped by 0 bases and J by 10 bases, with 7 bases between them. The CDR3 DNA reads as TGTGCCAGCAGCCAAGATGTCGGGGAGCAGTTCTTC. It specifies CASSQDVGEQFF.

This chain joins TRBV6-5 and TRBJ2-7; 9 bases fit TRBD1. V shed 2 bases and J 2 bases; nucleotides not matched to a gene: 4. Germline values: CDR1 MNHEY, CDR2 SVGAGI. This CDR3 has 15 amino acids. DNA of the CDR3: TGTGCCAGCAGTTACCGACAGGGGGATCCCTACGAGCAGTACTTC. It encodes CASSYRQGDPYEQYF.

The chain carries TRBV11-3 and TRBJ2-3, with unresolved D. The V gene lost 4 bases and the J gene lost 2 bases, with 7 bases spanning the gap. The germline gives CDR1 SGHNT, CDR2 YENEEA. The CDR3 totals 13 residues. The DNA for the CDR3 is TGTGCCAGCAGCTCCGGTGTCACAGATACGCAGTATTTT. Its protein is CASSSGVTDTQYF.

The rearrangement joins TRBV2 to TRBJ1-6; unclear D gene. This CDR3 is 15 amino acids long. Deletions cut 4 bases from V and 6 bases from J, with 13 bases between. CDR1 is SNHLY, CDR2 FYNNEI, per germline. CDR3 sequence reads: CASSVLQAVNSPLHF. The CDR3 coding sequence is TGTGCCAGCAGTGTACTTCAGGCAGTTAATTCACCCCTCCACTTT.

This clone was detected once. V gene TRBV5-6 combines with J gene TRBJ2-5, with 10 bases lining up with TRBD1. Germline V gene data show CDR1 as SGHDT and CDR2 as YYEEEE. Trimming took 4 bases from V and 7 from J; bases not matched to a gene: 4. The CDR3 spans 13 residues. The CDR3 nucleotides read TGTGCCAGCAGCCTGACAGGGGGCGCGACCCAGTACTTC. Its translation: CASSLTGGATQYF.

The chain joins TRBV7-2 to TRBJ2-7; TRBD2 matches at 16 bases. The CDR3 consists of 17 residues. V lost 3 bases and J lost 6; bases outside the gene matches: 8. Germline values: CDR1 SGHTA, CDR2 FQGNSA. The CDR3 protein is CASSFRSGTSGRGEQYF. The DNA of the CDR3 is TGTGCCAGCAGCTTTAGGTCCGGGACTAGCGGGAGGGGCGAGCAGTACTTC.

This sequence joins TRBV4-1 and TRBJ2-1; 10 bases line up with TRBD1. CDR1 is MGHRA and CDR2 is YSYEKL in the germline V gene. V gave up 6 bases and J gave up 6 bases; unmatched junction bases: 14. CDR3 length: 17 amino acids. The CDR3 here is CASSNPHAGQGGNEQFF. In DNA, the CDR3 is TGCGCCAGCAGTAATCCCCACGCCGGACAGGGGGGCAATGAGCAGTTCTTC.